This TCR beta chain was sequenced during a study of long-term antiretroviral therapy in people with HIV. Study-wide points: Pre-ART-expanded clones dominated the repertoire at all time points. Increased diversity was seen after ART, yet it remained lower than in transplant donor controls.

With regard to this clone: The antigen is undetermined.

Samples were assayed with immunoSEQ v3.0 at survey level. The method was immunoSEQ multiplex PCR; TCRdb's version includes in-frame clones alone and lacks a portion of them. The sample shows over 14,000 clones, just over 75% of them seen only once. Treated in the United States were all of the participants with HIV. The clonotype comes from a man aged 40-50 years with HIV. This material consisted of unsorted PBMCs, taken 1.3 years before starting antiretroviral therapy.

The CDR3: CASSEANRGQAFF. CDR3 nucleotides: TGTGCCAGCAGTGAAGCCAACAGGGGGCAAGCTTTCTTT. V is TRBV2 and J is TRBJ1-1, with TRBD1 matching 9 bases. V was clipped by 0 bases and J by 9 bases; unmatched bases: 2. Germline-derived CDR1 and CDR2 are SNHLY and FYNNEI. The CDR3 has 13 residues.